The source of this TCR beta chain is a study of T cell repertoires in cytomegalovirus infection. Study-level findings and limits: The response measured ex vivo was dominated by TCR beta clonotypes (HLA-C-restricted and CMV-specific).

MiXCR was run by TCRdb on the reads, yielding one entry per CDR3 protein. The sample contains approximately 990,000 distinct CDR3 sequences, 30% to 40% of which appear only once. This clonotype was observed many times. Its target is unknown. An end of the junction differs from the germline gene, which may be a read error. The sample here was cultured CD8+ T cells from PBMCs, taken from culture after CMV antigen stimulation. The TCR sequence derives from a human donor in good health (CMV status not recorded). Some clones in this sample may be carry-over from other donors' samples.

The CDR3 DNA follows: TGTGCCAGCCCTACCCGATTCCCCGGGGTTGGTTTAGACTTC. Protein sequence: CASPTRFPGVGLDF. J is TRBJ2-4 and V is TRBV7-9; tentatively, D is TRBD2 (5 bases). Germline CDR1 and CDR2: SEHNR and FQNEAQ (reference sequence). This CDR3 is built from 14 residues. Using reference TRBV7-9 and TRBJ2-4 for the parts outside the CDR3, the full variable domain is DTGVSQNPRHKITKRGQNVTFRCDPISEHNRLYWYRQTLGQGPEFLTYFQNEAQLEKSRLLSDRFSAERPKGSFSTLEIQRTEQGDSAMYLCASPTRFPGVGLDFGAGTRLSVL.